This T cell receptor beta chain came from a study of T cells and copy number aberrations in small-cell lung cancer. Findings and limits, study-wide: Versus adjacent lung, tumor T-cell richness and clonality were lower; density nonsignificantly.

The protocol was immunoSEQ multiplex PCR, while the TCRdb copy is restricted to in-frame clones and leaves out a portion. The table records 1,500 to 2,000 clones, just under 85% of them present only once. Germline V lookup: CDR1 ENHRY, CDR2 SYGVKD. Trimming removed 11 bases from V and 5 bases from J, with 21 bases in between. CDR3 size: 14 residues. Comments on this clone: The antigen is unknown.

The receptor was derived from a man between 60 and 75 years old with small cell lung cancer. Sequencing was done on a sample of normal tissue next to the tumor. The chain is built from TRBV10-3 and TRBJ2-5; perhaps D is TRBD1 or TRBD2 (6 bases each). As DNA, the CDR3 is TGTGCCTCCTCCGCAGGAGGGGACAAGGAGACCCAGTACTTC. It is translated as CASSAGGDKETQYF.